The T cell receptor beta chain under discussion was sequenced for a study of T cell responses to AZD1222 COVID-19 vaccine. Study findings and constraints: Among the donors, most were white British and more were female, and clonal diversity was possibly underestimated.

CDR3 length equals 14 residues. The J segment lost 10 bases and the V segment lost 2 bases, leaving 11 bases of the junction unmatched. Germline V gene data show CDR1 as GTSNPN and CDR2 as SVGIG (reference sequence). A remark on this clone: No antigen is known for it.

Measured with immunoSEQ multiplex PCR; TCRdb has only the in-frame clones, and not every one. The repertoire holds roughly 120,000 clones, with roughly 90% as singletons. The TCR was taken from an adult in good health. The source material was peripheral blood, sampled on day 0 of AZD1222 vaccination. The chain links TRBV30 to TRBJ2-3; 8 positions match TRBD2. The CDR3 reads CAWSTLAASHPQYF. CDR3 nucleotide sequence: TGTGCCTGGAGTACACTAGCGGCCTCTCACCCGCAGTATTTT.